The 21 T cell receptor beta chains below were found in one sample sequenced in a study of cytomegalovirus exposure and HLA in healthy donors. Vbeta (60) and Jbeta (13) primers were used in the PCR. Libraries were prepared by immunoSEQ multiplex PCR; TCRdb keeps only in-frame clonotypes and omits some of them. The sample gives approximately 170,000 clones, around three quarters of which show up once; approximately 2.4% is in the top ten. Sequenced: PBMCs. The receptor source for this set is a woman in her forties or fifties in good health and CMV-seronegative.

The DNA of the CDR3 is TGTGCCAGCAGTCAGGACAGCAATGAGCAGTTCTTC. Translated, it gives CASSQDSNEQFF. The chain couples TRBV7-3 to TRBJ2-1, with D possibly TRBD1 on 6 matching bases. The V gene lost 6 bases and the J gene lost 6 bases, with 9 bases spanning the gap. Germline CDR1 reads SGHTA; CDR2 reads FQGTGA. The CDR3 totals 12 residues.

In its sample, this clone was seen once. This same CDR3 is encoded by further DNA sequences in the sample. The chain uses TRBV7-2 and TRBJ1-2; maybe TRBD1 (6 bases). Germline assignment: CDR1 SGHTA and CDR2 FQGNSA. V was clipped by 0 bases and J by 7 bases, with 15 bases between them. The CDR3 has 15 amino acids. The DNA for the CDR3 is TGTGCCAGCAGCTTAGCGCTAGGGCAGGGGCCTGGCTACACCTTC. The encoded protein is CASSLALGQGPGYTF. Using reference TRBV7-2 and TRBJ1-2 for the parts outside the CDR3, the full variable domain is GAGVSQSPSNKVTEKGKDVELRCDPISGHTALYWYRQSLGQGLEFLIYFQGNSAPDKSGLPSDRFSAERTGGSVSTLTIQRTQQEDSAVYLCASSLALGQGPGYTFGSGTRLTVV.

The chain joins TRBV5-1 to TRBJ1-6; TRBD1 matches 8 bases. The germline CDR1 and CDR2 sequences are SGHRS and YFSETQ. The CDR3 runs 16 residues. V dropped 4 bases and J dropped 9; count of bases not matched to a gene: 12. The CDR3 protein is CASSGNGQGRASPLHF. For the CDR3, the DNA is TGCGCCAGCAGCGGGAACGGACAGGGAAGGGCTTCACCCCTCCACTTT. The full variable domain, with the rest looked up from reference TRBV5-1 and TRBJ1-6, is KAGVTQTPRYLIKTRGQQVTLSCSPISGHRSVSWYQQTPGQGLQFLFEYFSETQRNKGNFPGRFSGRQFSNSRSEMNVSTLELGDSALYLCASSGNGQGRASPLHFGNGTRLTVT.

V and J are TRBV9 and TRBJ1-5; D is uncertain. The CDR3 consists of 14 residues. CDR1 and CDR2 from the germline V gene are SGDLS and YYNGEE. Trimming stripped 2 bases from V and 8 bases from J, with 14 bases between. The chain's CDR3 is CASSVRPGGEPQHF. Here the CDR3 DNA reads TGTGCCAGCAGCGTCCGGCCAGGCGGGGAGCCCCAGCATTTT.

This sequence joins TRBV4-1 and TRBJ1-5; D is perhaps TRBD1 (6 bases). The CDR3 totals 16 residues. V lost 4 bases and J 1 base, leaving 14 bases between the germline ends. The germline CDR1 and CDR2 sequences are MGHRA and YSYEKL. The CDR3 sequence is CASSRAADRSNQPQHF. The CDR3 nucleotides read TGCGCCAGCAGCCGGGCGGCGGACAGAAGCAATCAGCCCCAGCATTTT.

This chain uses TRBV7-8 with TRBJ2-5; 9 nucleotides match TRBD1. This CDR3 is 13 amino acids long. The V gene's germline CDR1 is SGHVS and CDR2 FQNEAQ. Unmatched junction bases numbered 8, after V lost 5 bases and J lost 10 bases. Here the CDR3 reads CASSEGQGLIQYF. In DNA, the CDR3 is TGTGCCAGCAGCGAAGGACAGGGGTTGATCCAGTACTTC.

Comment on this clone: This sample includes further DNA sequences coding for the same CDR3. This rearrangement joins TRBV19 to TRBJ1-6; D remains ambiguous. The CDR3 runs to 14 residues. Per germline, CDR1 LNHDA and CDR2 SQIVND (reference sequence). Deletions cut 5 bases from V and 7 bases from J, with 12 bases between. The CDR3 is CASSGVEENSPLHF. CDR3 nucleotide sequence: TGTGCCAGTAGTGGGGTGGAGGAGAATTCACCCCTCCACTTT.

This clone showed up just once. The chain employs TRBV11-2 and TRBJ1-1, with D hard to call. This CDR3 spans 13 amino acids. V lost 3 bases and J lost 4, with 9 bases in between. The germline gives CDR1 SGHAT, CDR2 FQNNGV. The CDR3 sequence is CASSFAGSTEAFF. The CDR3 DNA is TGTGCCAGCAGCTTTGCAGGCAGCACTGAAGCTTTCTTT.

This chain connects TRBV28 to TRBJ2-3; possible D gene TRBD2, 6 bases. Germline V lookup: CDR1 MDHEN, CDR2 SYDVKM. Trimming removed 1 base from V and 4 bases from J, with 15 bases in between. This CDR3 region has 16 residues. CDR3 amino acids: CASSLSGRGGSDTQYF. The CDR3 region has the DNA TGTGCCAGCAGTTTATCAGGGAGAGGAGGGTCAGATACGCAGTATTTT.

This clone was counted once. Here the CDR3 reads CASSLWGGGFGNTIYF. The CDR3 DNA reads TGTGCCAGCAGCTTATGGGGCGGGGGATTCGGAAACACCATATATTTT. The rearrangement joins TRBV11-2 to TRBJ1-3; D possibly corresponds to TRBD1 (5 bases). Germline V gene sequence: CDR1 SGHAT, CDR2 FQNNGV. Between the trimmed V and J ends, which lost 2 bases and 4 bases, there was a span of 15 bases. The CDR3 consists of 16 residues.

The chain combines TRBV5-6 with TRBJ1-1; D gene ambiguous. The V gene's germline CDR1 is SGHDT and CDR2 YYEEEE. The V end lost 0 bases, the J end lost 3 bases, and 6 bases lay between the germline ends. This CDR3 has 13 residues. In DNA, the CDR3 is TGTGCCAGCAGCTTGGTGCGGGACACTGAAGCTTTCTTT. It specifies CASSLVRDTEAFF.

This clone showed up just a few times. The chain is built from TRBV5-1 and TRBJ2-6; TRBD1 aligns across 8 bases. CDR1 and CDR2 from the germline V gene are SGHRS and YFSETQ. Trimming cost V 4 bases and J 0 bases; bases outside gene matches: 9. This CDR3 is 18 amino acids long. The CDR3 loop reads CASSKRDRLGSGANVLTF. The CDR3, as DNA: TGCGCCAGCAGCAAACGGGACAGGTTGGGCTCTGGGGCCAACGTCCTGACTTTC. The entire variable domain, with the rest obtained from reference TRBV5-1 and TRBJ2-6, is as follows: KAGVTQTPRYLIKTRGQQVTLSCSPISGHRSVSWYQQTPGQGLQFLFEYFSETQRNKGNFPGRFSGRQFSNSRSEMNVSTLELGDSALYLCASSKRDRLGSGANVLTFGAGSRLTVL.

The genes are TRBV27 and TRBJ1-3; D not certain. CDR3 length equals 16 residues. The germline V gene encodes CDR1 MNHEY and CDR2 SMNVEV (reference sequence). The V end was cut by 7 bases, the J end by 0 bases, with 16 bases between. The CDR3 loop reads CASKPIDTHSGNTIYF. The CDR3, as DNA: TGTGCCAGCAAACCAATAGACACCCACTCTGGAAACACCATATATTTT.

The table lists this clone with a count of one. The chain is built from TRBV7-9 and TRBJ2-3; 10 positions agree with TRBD1. This CDR3 comprises 15 residues. Germline V gene data show CDR1 as SEHNR and CDR2 as FQNEAQ (reference sequence). V lost 5 bases to trimming and J lost 4 bases; unmatched junction nucleotides: 6. In DNA, the CDR3 is TGTGCCAGCAGCACCAGACAGGGGGCCCCAGATACGCAGTATTTT. This codes for CASSTRQGAPDTQYF.

This clone appeared a single time. This chain joins TRBV9 and TRBJ1-4; D perhaps matches TRBD1 (5 bases). Germline-derived CDR1 and CDR2 are SGDLS and YYNGEE. Trimming cost V 4 bases and J 5 bases, with 18 bases left between them. The CDR3 is made up of 16 amino acids. The CDR3 sequence is CASSPPHTGRNEKLFF. The CDR3 DNA follows: TGTGCCAGCAGCCCCCCCCACACAGGCCGGAATGAAAAACTGTTTTTT.

V and J are TRBV28 and TRBJ1-5; 7 bases map to TRBD1. V was pared by 6 bases and J by 6 bases, with 5 bases of the junction left unmatched. Germline lookup yields CDR1 MDHEN and CDR2 SYDVKM. The CDR3 is 13 residues long. DNA of the CDR3: TGTGCCAGCAGACAGGGGTTCTCTCAGCCCCAGCATTTT. Translated, it gives CASRQGFSQPQHF.

Concerning this clone itself: The DNA is omitted, as the CDR3 cannot be located on it reliably, and the CDR3 follows TCRdb's listing. Other DNA sequences of this sample code for an identical CDR3. This chain joins TRBV9 and TRBJ1-2; TRBD1, the D gene given by the table, was not confirmed from the DNA. Germline V gives CDR1 SGDLS, CDR2 YYNGEE. The CDR3 has 16 amino acids, counting both end residues. CDR3: CASSVGSGTLNYGYTF.

This clone was seen a handful of times. The V and J genes are TRBV5-1 and TRBJ1-2, with TRBD1 identical over 7 bases. The CDR3 has 15 residues. After removal of 4 bases from V and 8 bases from J, the junction contained 14 bases not matched to a gene. Germline V gives CDR1 SGHRS, CDR2 YFSETQ. The CDR3 sequence: CASSPEVAGGRGYTF. CDR3 nucleotides: TGCGCCAGCAGCCCGGAGGTCGCAGGGGGGCGCGGCTACACCTTC.

The chain uses TRBV30 and TRBJ1-5; the D is unclear. Per germline, CDR1 GTSNPN and CDR2 SVGIG (reference sequence). This CDR3 has 15 amino acids. Deletions cut 2 bases from V and 0 bases from J, with 11 bases between. This CDR3 reads CAWSPGSNSNQPQHF. CDR3 nucleotides: TGTGCCTGGAGTCCGGGGAGTAATAGCAATCAGCCCCAGCATTTT.

This clone was found once. The J gene is TRBJ2-6, the V gene TRBV19; 12 nucleotides agree with TRBD2. V lost 3 bases to trimming and J lost 4 bases; unmatched junction nucleotides: 10. Germline CDR1 is LNHDA and CDR2 is SQIVND (reference sequence). The CDR3 runs to 19 residues. The CDR3 loop reads CASSMTSGSPSGGANVLTF. The CDR3 bases are TGTGCCAGTAGTATGACTAGCGGGAGCCCCTCGGGGGGGGCCAACGTCCTGACTTTC.

A word on this clone: An end of the junction does not agree with germline; a read error may underlie this. V gene TRBV9 combines with J gene TRBJ2-5; TRBD2 matches at 10 bases. In germline, CDR1 is SGDLS, CDR2 YYNGEE. The CDR3 loop spans 17 amino acids. The CDR3 DNA reads as TGTGCCAGTAGCGTAGGGCCAGCGGGGGGGCCTGGAGAGACCCAGTACTTC. Its translation: CASSVGPAGGPGETQYF.